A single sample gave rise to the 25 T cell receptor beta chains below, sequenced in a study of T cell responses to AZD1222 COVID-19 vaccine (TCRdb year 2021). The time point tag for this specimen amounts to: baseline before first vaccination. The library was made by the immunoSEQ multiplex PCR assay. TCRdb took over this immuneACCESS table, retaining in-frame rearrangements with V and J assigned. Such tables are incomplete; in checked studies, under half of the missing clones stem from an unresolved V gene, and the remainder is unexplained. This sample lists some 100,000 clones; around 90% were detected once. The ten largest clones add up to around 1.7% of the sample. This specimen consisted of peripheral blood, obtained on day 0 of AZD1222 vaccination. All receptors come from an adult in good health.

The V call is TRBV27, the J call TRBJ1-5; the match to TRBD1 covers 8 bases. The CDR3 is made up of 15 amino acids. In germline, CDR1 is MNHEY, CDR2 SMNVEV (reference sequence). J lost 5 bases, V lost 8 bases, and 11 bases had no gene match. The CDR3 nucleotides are TGTGCCAGCCGAACCGGACAGGGTCTATATCAGCCCCAGCATTTT. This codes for CASRTGQGLYQPQHF.

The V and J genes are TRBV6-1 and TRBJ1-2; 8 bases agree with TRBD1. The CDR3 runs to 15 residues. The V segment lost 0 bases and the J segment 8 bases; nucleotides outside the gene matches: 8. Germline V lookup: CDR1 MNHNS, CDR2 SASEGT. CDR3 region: CASSEAEDRVGGYTF. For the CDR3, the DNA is TGTGCCAGCAGTGAAGCGGAGGACAGGGTCGGAGGCTACACCTTC.

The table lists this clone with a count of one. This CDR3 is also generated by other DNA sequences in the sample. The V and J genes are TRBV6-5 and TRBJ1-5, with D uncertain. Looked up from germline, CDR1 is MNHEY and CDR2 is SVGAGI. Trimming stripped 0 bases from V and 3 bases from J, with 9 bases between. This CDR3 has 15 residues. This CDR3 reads CASSYSRGDNQPQHF. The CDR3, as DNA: TGTGCCAGCAGTTACTCGAGAGGAGACAATCAGCCCCAGCATTTT.

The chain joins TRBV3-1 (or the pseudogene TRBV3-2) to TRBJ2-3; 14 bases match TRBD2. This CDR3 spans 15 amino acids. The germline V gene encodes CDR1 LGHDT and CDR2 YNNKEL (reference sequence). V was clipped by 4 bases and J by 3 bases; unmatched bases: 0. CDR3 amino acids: CASSRLAGGTDTQYF. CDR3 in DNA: TGTGCCAGCAGCCGACTAGCGGGGGGGACAGATACGCAGTATTTT.

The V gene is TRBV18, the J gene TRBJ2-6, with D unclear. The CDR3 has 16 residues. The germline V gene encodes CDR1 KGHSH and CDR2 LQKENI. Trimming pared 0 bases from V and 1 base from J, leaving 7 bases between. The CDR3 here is CASSPPGTSGANVLTF. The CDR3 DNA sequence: TGTGCCAGCTCACCACCCGGAACGTCTGGGGCCAACGTCCTGACTTTC. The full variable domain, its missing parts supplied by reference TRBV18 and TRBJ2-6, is NAGVMQNPRHLVRRRGQEARLRCSPMKGHSHVYWYRQLPEEGLKFMVYLQKENIIDESGMPKERFSAEFPKEGPSILRIQQVVRGDSAAYFCASSPPGTSGANVLTFGAGSRLTVL.

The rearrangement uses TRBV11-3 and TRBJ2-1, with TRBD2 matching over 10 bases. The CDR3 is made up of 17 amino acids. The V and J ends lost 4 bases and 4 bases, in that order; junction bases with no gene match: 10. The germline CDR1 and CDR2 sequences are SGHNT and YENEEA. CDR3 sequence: CASSSGLTSGDYNEQFF. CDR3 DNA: TGTGCCAGCAGCTCCGGGTTAACTAGCGGGGATTACAATGAGCAGTTCTTC.

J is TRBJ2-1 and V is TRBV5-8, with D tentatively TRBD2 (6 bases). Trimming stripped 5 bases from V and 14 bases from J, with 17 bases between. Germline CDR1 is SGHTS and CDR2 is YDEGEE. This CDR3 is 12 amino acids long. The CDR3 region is CASRPRWGVEFF. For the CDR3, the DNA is TGTGCCAGCAGACCTCGGTGGGGGGTGGAGTTCTTC.

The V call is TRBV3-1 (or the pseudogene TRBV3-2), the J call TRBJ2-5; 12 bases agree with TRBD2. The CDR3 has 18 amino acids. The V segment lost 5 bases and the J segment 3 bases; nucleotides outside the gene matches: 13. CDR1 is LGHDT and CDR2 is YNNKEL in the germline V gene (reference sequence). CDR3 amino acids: CASSSGLLAGGREETQYF. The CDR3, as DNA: TGTGCCAGCAGCTCCGGACTTCTAGCGGGAGGGCGGGAAGAGACCCAGTACTTC.

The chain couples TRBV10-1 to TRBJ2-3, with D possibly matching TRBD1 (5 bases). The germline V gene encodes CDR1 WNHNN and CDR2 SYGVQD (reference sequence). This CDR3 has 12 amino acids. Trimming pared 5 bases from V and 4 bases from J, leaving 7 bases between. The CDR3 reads CASSQGPDTQYF. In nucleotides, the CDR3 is TGCGCCAGCAGTCAGGGCCCAGATACGCAGTATTTT.

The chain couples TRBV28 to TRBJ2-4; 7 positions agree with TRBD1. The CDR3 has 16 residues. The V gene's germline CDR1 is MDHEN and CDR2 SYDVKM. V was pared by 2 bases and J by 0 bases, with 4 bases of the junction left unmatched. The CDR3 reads CASSLLGQLAKNIQYF. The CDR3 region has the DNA TGTGCCAGCAGTTTACTGGGACAGCTAGCCAAAAACATTCAGTACTTC.

CDR3 bases: TGCAGTGCCGCGGGCCGGGACGAGCAGTACTTC. It encodes CSAAGRDEQYF. The rearrangement links TRBV20-1 to TRBJ2-7; tentative D call: TRBD2 (5 bases). V was clipped by 6 bases and J by 5 bases, with 11 bases between them. This CDR3 spans 11 amino acids. Germline CDR1 reads DFQATT; CDR2 reads SNEGSKA (reference sequence).

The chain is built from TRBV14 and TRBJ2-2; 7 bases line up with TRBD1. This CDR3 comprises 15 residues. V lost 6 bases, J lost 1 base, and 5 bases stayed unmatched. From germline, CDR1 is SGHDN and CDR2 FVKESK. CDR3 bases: TGTGCCAGCAGAGAAGGGACAGTGAACACCGGGGAGCTGTTTTTT. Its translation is CASREGTVNTGELFF.

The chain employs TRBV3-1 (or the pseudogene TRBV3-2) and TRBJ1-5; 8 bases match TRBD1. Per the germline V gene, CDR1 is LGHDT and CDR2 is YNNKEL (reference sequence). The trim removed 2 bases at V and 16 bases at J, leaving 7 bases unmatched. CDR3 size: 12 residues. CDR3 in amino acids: CASSQQGASLHF. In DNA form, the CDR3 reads TGTGCCAGCAGCCAACAGGGGGCCTCTCTTCATTTT.

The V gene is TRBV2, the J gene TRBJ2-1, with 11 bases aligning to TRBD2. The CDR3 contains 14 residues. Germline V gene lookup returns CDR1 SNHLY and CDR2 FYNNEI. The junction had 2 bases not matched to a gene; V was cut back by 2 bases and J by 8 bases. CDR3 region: CASSETSGSHEQFF. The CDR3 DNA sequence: TGTGCCAGCAGTGAAACTAGCGGGAGTCATGAGCAGTTCTTC.

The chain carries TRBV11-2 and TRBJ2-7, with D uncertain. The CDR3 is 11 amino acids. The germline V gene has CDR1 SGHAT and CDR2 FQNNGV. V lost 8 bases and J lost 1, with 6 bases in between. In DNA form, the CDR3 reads TGTGCCAGCCGGTCTTCCTACGAGCAGTACTTC. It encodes CASRSSYEQYF.

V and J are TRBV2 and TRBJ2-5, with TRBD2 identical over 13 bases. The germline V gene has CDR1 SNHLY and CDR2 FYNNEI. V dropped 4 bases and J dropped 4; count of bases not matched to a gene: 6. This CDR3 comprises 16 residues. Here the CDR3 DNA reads TGTGCCAGCAGTGGGACCGGACTAGCGGGAGTAGAGACCCAGTACTTC. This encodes CASSGTGLAGVETQYF.

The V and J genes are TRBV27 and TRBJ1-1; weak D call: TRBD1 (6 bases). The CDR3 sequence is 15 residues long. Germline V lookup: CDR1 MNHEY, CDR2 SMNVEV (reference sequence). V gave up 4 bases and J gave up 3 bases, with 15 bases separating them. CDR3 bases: TGTGCCAGCAGTTCCCCAGGGGATCCAGACACTGAAGCTTTCTTT. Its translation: CASSSPGDPDTEAFF.

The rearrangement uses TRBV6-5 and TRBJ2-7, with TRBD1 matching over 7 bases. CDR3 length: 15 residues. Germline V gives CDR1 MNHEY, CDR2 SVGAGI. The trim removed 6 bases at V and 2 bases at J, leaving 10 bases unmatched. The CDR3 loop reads CASSPDTGATYEQYF. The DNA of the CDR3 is TGTGCCAGCAGCCCAGATACAGGGGCGACCTACGAGCAGTACTTC.

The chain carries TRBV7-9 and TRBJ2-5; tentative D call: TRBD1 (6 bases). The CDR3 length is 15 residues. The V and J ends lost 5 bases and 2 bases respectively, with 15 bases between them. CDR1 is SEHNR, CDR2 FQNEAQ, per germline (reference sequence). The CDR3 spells CASSPVVGQQETQYF. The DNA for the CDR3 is TGTGCCAGCAGCCCAGTCGTAGGACAGCAAGAGACCCAGTACTTC.

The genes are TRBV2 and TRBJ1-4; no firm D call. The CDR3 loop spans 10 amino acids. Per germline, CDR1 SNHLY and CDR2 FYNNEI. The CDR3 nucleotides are TGTCGGCTTCTTAATGAAAAACTGTTTTTT. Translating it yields CRLLNEKLFF.

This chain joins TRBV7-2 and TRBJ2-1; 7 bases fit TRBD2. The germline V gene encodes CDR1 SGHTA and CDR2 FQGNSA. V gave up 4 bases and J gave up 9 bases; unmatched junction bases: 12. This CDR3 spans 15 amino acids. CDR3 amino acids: CASSYGLVQDFEQFF. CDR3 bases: TGTGCCAGCAGCTATGGACTAGTTCAAGACTTTGAGCAGTTCTTC.

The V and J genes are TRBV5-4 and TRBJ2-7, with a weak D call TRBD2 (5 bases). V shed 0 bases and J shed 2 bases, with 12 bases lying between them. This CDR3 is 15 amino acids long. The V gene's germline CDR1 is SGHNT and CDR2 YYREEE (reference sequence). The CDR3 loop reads CASSLVIGMTYEQYF. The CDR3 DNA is TGTGCCAGCAGCTTGGTTATCGGGATGACCTACGAGCAGTACTTC.

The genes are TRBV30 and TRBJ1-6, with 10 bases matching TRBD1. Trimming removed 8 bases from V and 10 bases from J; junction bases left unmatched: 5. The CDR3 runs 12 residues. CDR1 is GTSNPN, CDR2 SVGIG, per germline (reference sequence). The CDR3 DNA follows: TGTGCCAGGTGGGACAGGGGATCACCCCTCCACTTT. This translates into CARWDRGSPLHF.

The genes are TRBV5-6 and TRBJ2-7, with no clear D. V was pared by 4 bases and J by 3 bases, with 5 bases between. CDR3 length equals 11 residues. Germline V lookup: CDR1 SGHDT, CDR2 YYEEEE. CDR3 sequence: CASSQNYEQYF. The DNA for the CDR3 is TGTGCCAGCAGCCAGAACTACGAGCAGTACTTC.

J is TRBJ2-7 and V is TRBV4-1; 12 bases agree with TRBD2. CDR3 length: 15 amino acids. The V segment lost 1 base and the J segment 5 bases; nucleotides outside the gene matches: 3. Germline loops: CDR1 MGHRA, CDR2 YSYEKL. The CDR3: CASSQGTSGNDEQYF. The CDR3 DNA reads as TGCGCCAGCAGCCAAGGGACTAGCGGGAACGACGAGCAGTACTTC.